Presented here are 8 T cell receptor beta chains from one specimen sequenced in a study of T cell repertoires in cytomegalovirus infection. TCRdb reprocessed the reads via MiXCR and lists one record per CDR3 protein. The sample includes tens of thousands of distinct CDR3 sequences, 4% of them seen just once. Specimen: PBMCs. The receptors come from a human donor in good health (CMV status not recorded). Some clones in this sample may be carry-over from other donors' samples.

This clonotype was picked up many times. V gene TRBV10-2 combines with J gene TRBJ2-3, with unresolved D. The V gene lost 5 bases and the J gene lost 5 bases, with 11 bases spanning the gap. The germline CDR1 and CDR2 sequences are WSHSY and SAAADI. The CDR3 sequence is 13 residues long. In DNA form, the CDR3 reads TGCGCCAGCAGTCCCCCAAGGGAAGATACGCAGTATTTT. Its protein is CASSPPREDTQYF.

This clonotype came up many times. The CDR3 DNA reads as TGTGCCAGGCCGGGACTAGCGGGGGACTACTACGAGCAGTACTTC. Its translation: CARPGLAGDYYEQYF. The chain combines TRBV7-3 with TRBJ2-7, with 14 bases that match TRBD2. J lost 3 bases, V lost 9 bases, and 7 bases had no gene match. Germline V gene data show CDR1 as SGHTA and CDR2 as FQGTGA. The CDR3 has 15 amino acids. Looking up the rest from reference TRBV7-3 and TRBJ2-7 gives the full variable domain: GAGVSQTPSNKVTEKGKYVELRCDPISGHTALYWYRQSLGQGPEFLIYFQGTGAADDSGLPNDRFFAVRPEGSVSTLKIQRTERGDSAVYLCARPGLAGDYYEQYFGPGTRLTVT.

The sample holds many counts of this clonotype. V gene TRBV10-2 combines with J gene TRBJ2-3, with D perhaps matching TRBD1 or TRBD2 (5 bases each). V was cut by 8 bases and J by 0 bases, with 9 bases left in between. The CDR3 covers 13 residues. The germline V gene encodes CDR1 WSHSY and CDR2 SAAADI. CDR3 region: CASGTGSTDTQYF. The CDR3 DNA follows: TGCGCCAGCGGGACGGGTAGCACAGATACGCAGTATTTT.

The table lists this clonotype with many counts. The rearrangement joins TRBV28 to TRBJ2-1; 11 bases map to TRBD2. The CDR3 totals 16 residues. The V segment lost 3 bases and the J segment 7 bases; nucleotides outside the gene matches: 8. Germline values: CDR1 MDHEN, CDR2 SYDVKM. The CDR3 coding sequence is TGTGCCAGCAGTTTCGGTGTGGCTAGCGGGAGGAATGAGCAGTTCTTC. Translating gives CASSFGVASGRNEQFF. Using reference TRBV28 and TRBJ2-1 for the parts outside the CDR3, the full variable domain is DVKVTQSSRYLVKRTGEKVFLECVQDMDHENMFWYRQDPGLGLRLIYFSYDVKMKEKGDIPEGYSVSREKKERFSLILESASTNQTSMYLCASSFGVASGRNEQFFGPGTRLTVL.

This clonotype was found many times. This chain links TRBV7-8 with TRBJ2-5; 10 positions agree with TRBD2. Germline V lookup: CDR1 SGHVS, CDR2 FQNEAQ. The CDR3 length is 14 residues. V shed 8 bases and J 5 bases; nucleotides not matched to a gene: 8. The CDR3 sequence is CASGPLAGWETQYF. CDR3 nucleotide sequence: TGTGCCAGCGGACCACTAGCGGGGTGGGAGACCCAGTACTTC.

The sample holds many counts of this clonotype. This chain connects TRBV7-2 to TRBJ2-3, with TRBD2 matching over 10 bases. The trim removed 8 bases at V and 4 bases at J, leaving 9 bases unmatched. This CDR3 region has 15 residues. The V gene's germline CDR1 is SGHTA and CDR2 FQGNSA. CDR3 residues: CASGLAGVGSDTQYF. CDR3 nucleotides: TGTGCCAGCGGCCTAGCGGGAGTTGGATCAGATACGCAGTATTTT.

This clonotype was detected once. Given a much more abundant clone one base away, this may be a read error. The chain is built from TRBV7-2 and TRBJ1-2; D is unclear. This CDR3 contains 14 residues. The germline V gene has CDR1 SGHTA and CDR2 FQGNSA. CDR3 in amino acids: CAGSPSTGGYGYTF. The CDR3 nucleotides read TGTGCCGGCAGCCCCTCAACCGGAGGGTATGGCTACACCTTC.

There are many counts of this clonotype. The chain uses TRBV6-2 or TRBV6-3 and TRBJ2-1, with no clear D. The ends were cut back, 2 bases at V and 9 bases at J, with 5 bases in the middle. The CDR3 totals 11 residues. Germline CDR1 and CDR2: MNHEY and SVGEGT. CDR3 amino acids: CASSYVSEQFF. In nucleotides, the CDR3 is TGTGCCAGCAGTTACGTTAGTGAGCAGTTCTTC.